This T cell receptor beta chain appears in the sequencing data of a study of blood T cell repertoires in COVID-19. V shed 6 bases and J shed 6 bases, with 14 bases lying between them. Germline loops: CDR1 ENHRY, CDR2 SYGVKD. The CDR3 contains 13 residues. Data came from immunoSEQ multiplex PCR; TCRdb stores just in-frame clones and leaves some out. The sample consists of roughly 65,000 clones, roughly 81% of them appearing once. The sample holds one count of this clone. The V call is TRBV10-3, the J call TRBJ1-1; the D is unclear. This clonotype originated in a man aged 80 or over with acute or convalescent COVID-19. Sequenced sample: peripheral blood. The CDR3 reads CAISSGLGAEAFF. The CDR3 nucleotides are TGTGCCATCAGCTCAGGACTTGGCGCTGAAGCTTTCTTT.